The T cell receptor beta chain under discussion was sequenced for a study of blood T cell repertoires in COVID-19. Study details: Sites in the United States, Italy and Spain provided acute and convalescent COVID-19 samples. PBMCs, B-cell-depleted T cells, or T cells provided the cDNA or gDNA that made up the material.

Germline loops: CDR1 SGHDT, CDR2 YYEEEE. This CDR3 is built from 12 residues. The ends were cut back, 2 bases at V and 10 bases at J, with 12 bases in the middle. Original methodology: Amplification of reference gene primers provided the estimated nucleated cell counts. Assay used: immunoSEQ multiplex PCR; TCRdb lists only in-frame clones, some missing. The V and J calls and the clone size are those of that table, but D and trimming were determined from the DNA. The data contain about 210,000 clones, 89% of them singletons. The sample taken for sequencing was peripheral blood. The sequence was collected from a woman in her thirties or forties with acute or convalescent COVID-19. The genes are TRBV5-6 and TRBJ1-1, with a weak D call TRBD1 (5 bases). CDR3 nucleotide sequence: TGTGCCAGCAGCTTCGGGACTCTCGGAGCTTTCTTT. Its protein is CASSFGTLGAFF.